These 2 T cell receptor beta chains originate from one sample sequenced in a study of blood T cells in healthy people across ages. The authors ran a second PCR of about 6 to 11 cycles using a sample-barcoded 5' primer and a J-beta primer mix. One entry per CDR3 protein results from TCRdb running MiXCR on the 5' RACE reads. The data show about 830,000 distinct CDR3 sequences, with 58% seen just once and roughly 20% held by the top ten. Input material: blood. These receptors were collected from a man under 40 in good health.

This clonotype appeared a single time. The chain links TRBV7-2 to TRBJ2-1; D not certain. Between the trimmed V and J ends, which lost 3 bases and 10 bases, there was a span of 10 bases. The germline CDR1 and CDR2 sequences are SGHTA and FQGNSA. CDR3 length: 12 amino acids. As DNA, the CDR3 is TGTGCCAGCAGCTTCTCTGAGTTGGAGCAGTTCTTC. It specifies CASSFSELEQFF.

The V gene is TRBV6-2 or TRBV6-3, the J gene TRBJ2-2; a possible D gene is TRBD1 (6 bases). Per the germline V gene, CDR1 is MNHEY and CDR2 is SVGEGT. V gave up 7 bases and J gave up 5 bases, with 14 bases separating them. The CDR3 is 14 amino acids. In DNA, the CDR3 is TGTGCCAGCACTGCACAGGGTAGGACCGGGGAGCTGTTTTTT. Its protein is CASTAQGRTGELFF.